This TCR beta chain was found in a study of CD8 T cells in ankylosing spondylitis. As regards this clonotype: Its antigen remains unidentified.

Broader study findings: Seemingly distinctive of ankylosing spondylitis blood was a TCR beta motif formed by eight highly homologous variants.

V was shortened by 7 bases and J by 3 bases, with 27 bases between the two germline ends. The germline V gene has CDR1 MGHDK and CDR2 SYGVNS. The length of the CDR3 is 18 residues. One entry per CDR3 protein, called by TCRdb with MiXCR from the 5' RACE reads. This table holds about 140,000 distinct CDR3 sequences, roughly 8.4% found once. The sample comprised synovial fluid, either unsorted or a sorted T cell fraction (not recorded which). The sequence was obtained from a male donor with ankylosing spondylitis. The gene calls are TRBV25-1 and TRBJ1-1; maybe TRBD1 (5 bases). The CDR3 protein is CASTGGRQGDRWDTEAFF. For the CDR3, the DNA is TGTGCCAGCACCGGCGGGCGGCAGGGCGATCGTTGGGACACTGAAGCTTTCTTT.